This TCR beta chain originates from a study of beta chain features in type 1 diabetes. Study background: Cell yields, age and gender were similar between patients and healthy donors. Findings of the study overall: Insertion counts at VDJ junctions were lower in type 1 diabetes patients, who also showed more deletions there. The influence of HLA type on TCRB rearrangement stayed undetermined.

The V gene's germline CDR1 is SGHRS and CDR2 YFSETQ. V was cut by 5 bases and J by 1 base, with 9 bases left in between. CDR3 length equals 13 residues. Since all of the isolated RNA was reverse transcribed, expressed TCRB transcripts were what got sequenced. Using immunoSEQ multiplex PCR, the repertoire was profiled, and TCRdb retains in-frame clones only, with some absent. The data show roughly 400,000 clones, approximately 14% seen once. This clone was observed a few times. Its antigen is currently unknown. Specimen: naive CD4+ T cells from blood. The TCR originated in a man between 25 and 39 years old in good health. This chain joins TRBV5-1 and TRBJ2-5, with D perhaps TRBD1 (6 bases). The CDR3 bases are TGCGCCAGCAGATCGACAGGCCAAGAGACCCAGTACTTC. Residues: CASRSTGQETQYF. Full variable domain (missing parts from reference TRBV5-1 and TRBJ2-5): KAGVTQTPRYLIKTRGQQVTLSCSPISGHRSVSWYQQTPGQGLQFLFEYFSETQRNKGNFPGRFSGRQFSNSRSEMNVSTLELGDSALYLCASRSTGQETQYFGPGTRLLVL.